This T cell receptor beta chain is drawn from a study of shared clonotypes between healthy human individuals. Study-wide results and caveats: Sampling used blood alone; tissue repertoires probably differ.

Naive CD8 cells, CD45RO-negative and positively selected for CCR7, excluded terminally differentiated effector memory CD45RA+ cells. Note on this clone: Its antigen remains unknown.

Clones were sequenced by immunoSEQ multiplex PCR, and TCRdb holds only the in-frame ones, with some missing. The sample consists of about 680,000 clones, about 90% of them appearing once. Germline CDR1 SGHAT, CDR2 FQNNGV. V was clipped by 2 bases and J by 4 bases; unmatched bases: 7. This CDR3 has 16 residues. The source material was naive CD8+ T cells sorted from blood. This clonotype was obtained from a young man in good health. This chain joins TRBV11-2 and TRBJ2-2; the match to TRBD1 covers 7 bases. As DNA, the CDR3 is TGTGCCAGCAGCTTATTTACAGGGGTCTTCACCGGGGAGCTGTTTTTT. This sequence encodes CASSLFTGVFTGELFF.